This passage covers 11 T cell receptor beta chains from one sample sequenced in a study of blood T cell repertoires in COVID-19. Only in-frame clones appear in the TCRdb table, and some are missing; sequencing was by immunoSEQ multiplex PCR. The sample gives about 200,000 clones, roughly 80% of which show up once; less than 15% is in the top ten. Sequenced: peripheral blood. These TCRs come from a man in his forties or fifties who had recovered from COVID-19.

The chain links TRBV6-4 to TRBJ2-3; TRBD2 matches at 8 bases. The CDR3 is 14 amino acids. Trimming took 6 bases from V and 4 from J; bases not matched to a gene: 6. In germline, CDR1 is MRHNA, CDR2 SNTAGT. CDR3 protein: CASSDGLASDTQYF. CDR3 nucleotides: TGTGCCAGCAGCGACGGACTAGCATCAGATACGCAGTATTTT.

This clone was detected a few times. The chain uses TRBV5-4 and TRBJ2-7, with 8 bases aligning to TRBD1. This CDR3 spans 14 amino acids. Trimming cost V 5 bases and J 5 bases; bases outside gene matches: 9. Germline loops: CDR1 SGHNT, CDR2 YYREEE (reference sequence). For the CDR3, the DNA is TGTGCCAGCAGAGCCCCGGGACAGGTAGACGAGCAGTACTTC. Its translation: CASRAPGQVDEQYF. The full variable domain, with the rest looked up from reference TRBV5-4 and TRBJ2-7, is ETGVTQSPTHLIKTRGQQVTLRCSSQSGHNTVSWYQQALGQGPQFIFQYYREEENGRGNFPPRFSGLQFPNYSSELNVNALELDDSALYLCASRAPGQVDEQYFGPGTRLTVT.

The rearrangement uses TRBV2 and TRBJ1-5, with a tentative D call TRBD1 (5 bases). The germline V gene has CDR1 SNHLY and CDR2 FYNNEI. Trimming took 6 bases from V and 2 from J, leaving 11 bases between them. The CDR3 has 14 amino acids. This CDR3 reads CASSRQWGNQPQHF. In DNA, the CDR3 is TGTGCCAGCAGCCGACAGTGGGGCAATCAGCCCCAGCATTTT.

On this clone: At one boundary the junction diverges from the germline segment, which might be a read error. The rearrangement joins TRBV5-1 to TRBJ1-1, with 8 nucleotides matching TRBD1. Germline values: CDR1 SGHRS, CDR2 YFSETQ. The CDR3 contains 13 residues. The CDR3 nucleotides read TGCGCCAGCAACTTGGACAGGGACACTGAAGCTTTCTTT. Translating gives CASNLDRDTEAFF.

This rearrangement joins TRBV29-1 to TRBJ1-1, with TRBD1 matching 9 bases. The CDR3 is 15 residues long. The V gene's germline CDR1 is SQVTM and CDR2 ANQGSEA. The ends lost 7 bases at V and 1 base at J; junction bases unmatched: 10. The CDR3 here is CSAPGQGVPNTEAFF. CDR3 coding DNA: TGCAGCGCTCCGGGACAGGGAGTACCGAACACTGAAGCTTTCTTT.

This clone has a handful of counts. The V call is TRBV6-2 or TRBV6-3, the J call TRBJ2-7; 12 nucleotides align to TRBD2. The CDR3 has 14 residues. Losses at the gene ends were 2 bases for V and 6 bases for J; bases not matched to a gene: 2. Germline values: CDR1 MNHEY, CDR2 SVGEGT. For the CDR3, the DNA is TGTGCCAGCAGTTACGGACTAGCGGGACCCGAGCAGTACTTC. It is translated as CASSYGLAGPEQYF.

The genes are TRBV11-2 and TRBJ2-2, with 13 bases matching TRBD2. After removal of 2 bases from V and 6 bases from J, the junction contained 9 bases not matched to a gene. The CDR3 has 18 residues. In germline, CDR1 is SGHAT, CDR2 FQNNGV. This CDR3 reads CASSLTGLAGSFAGELFF. DNA of the CDR3: TGTGCCAGCAGCTTAACGGGACTAGCGGGATCATTTGCCGGGGAGCTGTTTTTT.

CDR3 amino acids: CASTLDSRGETQYF. CDR3 DNA: TGTGCCAGCACCCTAGATAGCAGGGGGGAGACCCAGTACTTC. The J gene is TRBJ2-5, the V gene TRBV7-8, with 7 bases fitting TRBD1. Germline CDR1 SGHVS, CDR2 FQNEAQ. With 7 bases clipped from V and 5 bases from J, the junction kept 10 bases outside the gene matches. This CDR3 is 14 amino acids long.

V gene TRBV7-9 combines with J gene TRBJ1-2; 8 positions match TRBD1. Germline assignment: CDR1 SEHNR and CDR2 FQNEAQ (reference sequence). The CDR3 has 14 residues. With 5 bases clipped from V and 3 bases from J, the junction kept 5 bases outside the gene matches. The CDR3 region has the DNA TGTGCCAGCAGCGCATCGACAGGGGACTATGGCTACACCTTC. Its protein product is CASSASTGDYGYTF.

The rearrangement links TRBV11-2 to TRBJ2-1; D is perhaps TRBD1 (5 bases). The CDR3 extends over 14 amino acids. V dropped 8 bases and J dropped 1 base, with 12 bases sitting between them. Germline V gene data show CDR1 as SGHAT and CDR2 as FQNNGV. The CDR3 loop reads CASGPQGSYNEQFF. In nucleotides, the CDR3 is TGTGCCAGCGGACCGCAGGGTTCCTACAATGAGCAGTTCTTC. Drawing the rest from reference TRBV11-2 and TRBJ2-1, the complete variable domain is EAGVAQSPRYKIIEKRQSVAFWCNPISGHATLYWYQQILGQGPKLLIQFQNNGVVDDSQLPKDRFSAERLKGVDSTLKIQPAKLEDSAVYLCASGPQGSYNEQFFGPGTRLTVL.

CDR3: CASSPYVPGLPFWYNEQFF. The CDR3 DNA reads TGTGCCAGCAGCCCTTACGTTCCGGGACTCCCATTCTGGTACAATGAGCAGTTCTTC. The J gene is TRBJ2-1, the V gene TRBV21-1; TRBD2 is taken as the D call from the table, unchecked against the DNA. TRBV21-1 is deemed a pseudogene. The CDR3 contains 19 residues.